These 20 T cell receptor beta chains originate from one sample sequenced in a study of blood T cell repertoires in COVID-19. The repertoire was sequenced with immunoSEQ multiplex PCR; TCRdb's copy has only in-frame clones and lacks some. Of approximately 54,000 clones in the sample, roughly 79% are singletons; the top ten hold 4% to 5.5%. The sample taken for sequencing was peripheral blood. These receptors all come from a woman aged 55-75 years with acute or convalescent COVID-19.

The CDR3 spells CASKTGAGANVLTF. The CDR3 DNA reads TGTGCCAGCAAGACAGGGGCTGGGGCCAACGTCCTGACTTTC. This chain links TRBV6-6 with TRBJ2-6; 8 bases agree with TRBD1. In germline, CDR1 is MNHNY, CDR2 SVGAGI (reference sequence). CDR3 size: 14 residues. V shed 7 bases, J shed 2 bases, and the junction held 1 base outside the gene matches.

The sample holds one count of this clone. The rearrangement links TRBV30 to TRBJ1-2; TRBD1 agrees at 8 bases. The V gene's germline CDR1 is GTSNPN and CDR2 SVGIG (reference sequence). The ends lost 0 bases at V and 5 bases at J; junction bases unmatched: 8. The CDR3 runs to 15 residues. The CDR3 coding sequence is TGTGCCTGGAGTGTAGGCGGGACAGGATATTATGGCTACACCTTC. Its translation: CAWSVGGTGYYGYTF.

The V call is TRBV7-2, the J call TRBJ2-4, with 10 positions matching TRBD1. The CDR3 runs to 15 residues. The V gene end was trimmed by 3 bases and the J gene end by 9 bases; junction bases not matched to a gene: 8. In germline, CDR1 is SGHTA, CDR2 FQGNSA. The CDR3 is CASSFTGQGRSIQYF. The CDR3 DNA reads TGTGCCAGCAGCTTCACGGGACAGGGGAGATCCATTCAGTACTTC.

Here the CDR3 reads CASSLYRINEQYF. The CDR3 DNA reads as TGTGCCAGCAGCTTGTACAGGATCAACGAGCAGTACTTC. The V call is TRBV5-8, the J call TRBJ2-7; possible D gene TRBD1, 5 bases. Trimming cost V 1 base and J 5 bases, with 10 bases left between them. CDR3 length: 13 amino acids. From germline, CDR1 is SGHTS and CDR2 YDEGEE.

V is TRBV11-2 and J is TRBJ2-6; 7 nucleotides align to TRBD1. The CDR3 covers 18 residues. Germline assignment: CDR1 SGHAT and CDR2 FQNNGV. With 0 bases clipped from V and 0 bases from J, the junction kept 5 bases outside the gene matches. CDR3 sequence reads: CASSLDPGQVSGANVLTF. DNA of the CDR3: TGTGCCAGCAGCTTAGATCCCGGACAGGTCTCTGGGGCCAACGTCCTGACTTTC.

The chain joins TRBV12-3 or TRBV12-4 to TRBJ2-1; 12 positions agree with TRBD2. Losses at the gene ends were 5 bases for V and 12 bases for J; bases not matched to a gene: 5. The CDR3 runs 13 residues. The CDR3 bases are TGTGCCAGCAGTAGATCTAGCGGGGGGGCGCAGTTCTTC. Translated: CASSRSSGGAQFF.

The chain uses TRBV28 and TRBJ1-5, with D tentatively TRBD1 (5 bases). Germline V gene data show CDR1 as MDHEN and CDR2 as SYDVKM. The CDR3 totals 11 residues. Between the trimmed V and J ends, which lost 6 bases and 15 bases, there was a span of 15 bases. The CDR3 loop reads CASRGDSPPHF. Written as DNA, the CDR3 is TGTGCCAGCAGGGGCGACAGTCCGCCGCATTTT.

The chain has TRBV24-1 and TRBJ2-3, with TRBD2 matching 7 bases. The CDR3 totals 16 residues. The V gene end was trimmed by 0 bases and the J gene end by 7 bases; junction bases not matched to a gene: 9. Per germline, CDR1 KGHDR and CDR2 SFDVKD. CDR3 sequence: CATSDLPWGGDHTQYF. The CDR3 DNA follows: TGTGCCACCAGTGATTTGCCCTGGGGAGGGGATCATACGCAGTATTTT.

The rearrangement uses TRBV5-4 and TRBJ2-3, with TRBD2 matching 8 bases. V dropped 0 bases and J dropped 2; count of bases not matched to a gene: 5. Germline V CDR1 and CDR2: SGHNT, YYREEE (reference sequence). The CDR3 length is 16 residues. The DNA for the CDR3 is TGTGCCAGCAGCTTGGCCGGGGGGGGATACACAGATACGCAGTATTTT. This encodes CASSLAGGGYTDTQYF.

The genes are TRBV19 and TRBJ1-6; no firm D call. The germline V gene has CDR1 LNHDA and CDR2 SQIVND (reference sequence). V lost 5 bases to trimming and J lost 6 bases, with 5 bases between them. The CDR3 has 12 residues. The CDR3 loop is CASSQVNSPLHF. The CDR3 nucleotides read TGTGCCAGTAGTCAGGTTAATTCACCCCTCCACTTT.

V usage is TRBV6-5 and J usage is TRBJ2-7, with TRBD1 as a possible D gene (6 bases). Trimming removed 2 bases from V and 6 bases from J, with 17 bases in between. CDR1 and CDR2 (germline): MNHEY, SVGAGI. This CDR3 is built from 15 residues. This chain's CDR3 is CASSYRRGNLGEQYF. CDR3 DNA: TGTGCCAGCAGTTACCGCAGGGGAAACCTAGGCGAGCAGTACTTC.

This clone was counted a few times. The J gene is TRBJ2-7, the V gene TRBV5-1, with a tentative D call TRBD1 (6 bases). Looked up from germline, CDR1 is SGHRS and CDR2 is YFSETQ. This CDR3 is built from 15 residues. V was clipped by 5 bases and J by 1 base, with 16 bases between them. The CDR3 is CASRVQGDPSYEQYF. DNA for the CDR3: TGCGCCAGCAGGGTACAGGGAGACCCATCCTACGAGCAGTACTTC.

The CDR3: CASSPESVRGGTQYF. CDR3 coding DNA: TGTGCCAGCAGCCCTGAGTCGGTGAGAGGAGGGACGCAGTATTTT. The chain carries TRBV4-2 and TRBJ2-3; maybe TRBD2 (6 bases). The CDR3 sequence is 15 residues long. Germline V gives CDR1 LGHNA, CDR2 YNFKEQ. Trimming left V 4 bases short and J 9 bases short, with 20 bases between.

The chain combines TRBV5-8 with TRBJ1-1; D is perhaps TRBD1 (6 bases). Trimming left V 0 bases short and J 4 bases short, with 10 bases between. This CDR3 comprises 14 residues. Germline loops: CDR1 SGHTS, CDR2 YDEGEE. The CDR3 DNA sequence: TGTGCCAGCAGCTTGGAGACAGGAGGCACTGAAGCTTTCTTT. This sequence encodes CASSLETGGTEAFF.

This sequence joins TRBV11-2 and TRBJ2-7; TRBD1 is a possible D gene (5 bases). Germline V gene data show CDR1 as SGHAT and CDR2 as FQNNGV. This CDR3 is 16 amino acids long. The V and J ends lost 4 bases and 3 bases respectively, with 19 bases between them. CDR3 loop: CASSSMQGHQVYEQYF. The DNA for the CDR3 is TGTGCCAGCAGCTCGATGCAGGGCCACCAAGTCTACGAGCAGTACTTC. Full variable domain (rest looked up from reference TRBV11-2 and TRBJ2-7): EAGVAQSPRYKIIEKRQSVAFWCNPISGHATLYWYQQILGQGPKLLIQFQNNGVVDDSQLPKDRFSAERLKGVDSTLKIQPAKLEDSAVYLCASSSMQGHQVYEQYFGPGTRLTVT.

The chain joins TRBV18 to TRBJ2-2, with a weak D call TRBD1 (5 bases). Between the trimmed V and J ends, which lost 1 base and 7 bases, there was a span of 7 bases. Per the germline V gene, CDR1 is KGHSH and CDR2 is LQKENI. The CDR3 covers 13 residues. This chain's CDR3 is CASSPQQDGELFF. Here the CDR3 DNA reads TGTGCCAGCTCACCACAACAGGACGGGGAGCTGTTTTTT.

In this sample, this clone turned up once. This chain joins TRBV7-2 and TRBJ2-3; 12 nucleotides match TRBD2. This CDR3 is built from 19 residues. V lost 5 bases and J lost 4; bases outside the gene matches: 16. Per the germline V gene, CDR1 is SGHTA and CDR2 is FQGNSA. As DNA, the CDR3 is TGTGCCAGCAGCCCCCGGACTAGCGGGAACTACGACGGGTCAGATACGCAGTATTTT. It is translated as CASSPRTSGNYDGSDTQYF.

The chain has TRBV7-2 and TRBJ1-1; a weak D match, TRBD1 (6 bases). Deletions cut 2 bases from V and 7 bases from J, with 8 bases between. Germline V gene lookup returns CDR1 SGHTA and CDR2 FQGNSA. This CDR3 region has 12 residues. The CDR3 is CASSLKGGEAFF. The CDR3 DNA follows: TGTGCCAGCAGCTTAAAAGGGGGTGAAGCTTTCTTT.

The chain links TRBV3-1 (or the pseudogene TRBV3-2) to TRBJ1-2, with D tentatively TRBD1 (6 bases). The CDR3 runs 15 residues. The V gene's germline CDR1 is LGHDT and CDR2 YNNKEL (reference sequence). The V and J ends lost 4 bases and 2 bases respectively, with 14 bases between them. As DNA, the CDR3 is TGTGCCAGCAGCCGGTCAGGGGAAGCGAACTATGGCTACACCTTC. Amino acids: CASSRSGEANYGYTF.

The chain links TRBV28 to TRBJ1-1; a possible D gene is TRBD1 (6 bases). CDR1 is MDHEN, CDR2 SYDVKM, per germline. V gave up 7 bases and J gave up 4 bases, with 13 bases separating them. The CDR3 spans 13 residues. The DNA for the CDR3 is TGTGCCAGCAATGGTCAGGGGAGCACTGAAGCTTTCTTT. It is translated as CASNGQGSTEAFF.